Below are 27 T cell receptor beta chains sequenced from a single sample in a study of cytomegalovirus exposure and HLA in healthy donors. Primers for the PCR totalled 60 Vbeta and 13 Jbeta. Libraries were prepared by immunoSEQ multiplex PCR; TCRdb keeps only in-frame clonotypes and omits some of them. The sample table includes roughly 200,000 clones. Sequencing was carried out using PBMCs. These receptor sequences come from a man in his thirties or forties in good health and CMV-seronegative.

DNA for the CDR3: TGCAGCGCCGGGACAGGGGGGTCCTACGAGCAGTACTTC. Residues: CSAGTGGSYEQYF. The gene calls are TRBV29-1 and TRBJ2-7; 11 bases line up with TRBD1. V lost 7 bases to trimming and J lost 1 base; unmatched junction nucleotides: 3. Germline V gene lookup returns CDR1 SQVTM and CDR2 ANQGSEA. This CDR3 is 13 amino acids long.

About this clone: Compared with germline, one end of the junction differs, possibly owing to a read error. The CDR3 protein is CASSPTTTSRDF. The CDR3 DNA reads as TGTGCCAGCAGCCCTACTACGACTAGCCGCGACTTC. V and J are TRBV7-7 and TRBJ2-7; 7 nucleotides line up with TRBD2. The germline CDR1 and CDR2 sequences are SSHAT and FNYEAQ (reference sequence). The CDR3 covers 12 residues.

The rearrangement links TRBV6-1 to TRBJ2-7, with TRBD1 matching over 8 bases. This CDR3 contains 15 residues. Germline CDR1 and CDR2: MNHNS and SASEGT. The V gene end was trimmed by 7 bases and the J gene end by 5 bases; junction bases not matched to a gene: 13. This CDR3 is CASNRGQGANDEQYF. Written as DNA, the CDR3 is TGTGCCAGCAACCGGGGTCAGGGGGCTAATGACGAGCAGTACTTC.

This chain connects TRBV19 to TRBJ2-3; 9 bases are shared with TRBD2. CDR3 length: 17 amino acids. Unmatched junction bases numbered 7, after V lost 3 bases and J lost 0 bases. Germline V gives CDR1 LNHDA, CDR2 SQIVND (reference sequence). The CDR3 sequence is CASSIRAGGPSTDTQYF. CDR3 bases: TGTGCCAGTAGTATTAGAGCGGGAGGTCCTAGCACAGATACGCAGTATTTT.

As DNA, the CDR3 is TGCGCCAGCAGTTATAGCGGGTCGGTCGAGCAGTACTTC. It codes for CASSYSGSVEQYF. The V gene is TRBV10-2, the J gene TRBJ2-7; TRBD2 agrees at 7 bases. Trimming took 5 bases from V and 6 from J; bases not matched to a gene: 7. CDR1 and CDR2 from the germline V gene are WSHSY and SAAADI. This CDR3 region has 13 residues.

The CDR3 DNA reads TGTGCCATCAAATGGACATTGAACACTGAAGCTTTCTTT. This codes for CAIKWTLNTEAFF. The rearrangement uses TRBV10-3 and TRBJ1-1, with a weak D call TRBD1 (5 bases). This CDR3 contains 13 residues. Germline-derived CDR1 and CDR2 are ENHRY and SYGVKD. The ends were cut back, 7 bases at V and 0 bases at J, with 9 bases in the middle.

The V gene is TRBV7-2, the J gene TRBJ1-4; the D is unclear. The CDR3 consists of 16 residues. The V and J ends lost 2 bases and 5 bases respectively, with 15 bases between them. Germline V gene data show CDR1 as SGHTA and CDR2 as FQGNSA. CDR3 in amino acids: CASSLFLPTGNEKLFF. The CDR3 nucleotides are TGTGCCAGCAGCTTATTTTTGCCGACGGGAAATGAAAAACTGTTTTTT.

The V and J genes are TRBV4-1 and TRBJ2-5; 11 bases align to TRBD2. The CDR3 runs 17 residues. Germline values: CDR1 MGHRA, CDR2 YSYEKL. V trimming: 1 base; J trimming: 1 base; junction bases outside the gene matches: 5. DNA for the CDR3: TGCGCCAGCAGCCAAGGGGCGACTAGCGGGATCCAAGAGACCCAGTACTTC. Its protein product is CASSQGATSGIQETQYF.

The chain recombines TRBV5-4 with TRBJ2-1; 7 bases match TRBD2. The CDR3 consists of 13 residues. In germline, CDR1 is SGHNT, CDR2 YYREEE (reference sequence). The J segment lost 4 bases and the V segment lost 5 bases, leaving 3 bases of the junction unmatched. CDR3 nucleotide sequence: TGTGCCAGCAGGCCTAGCGGATACAATGAGCAGTTCTTC. Translated, it gives CASRPSGYNEQFF.

This chain joins TRBV5-4 and TRBJ2-7; D is possibly TRBD1 (6 bases). The V and J ends lost 2 bases and 5 bases respectively, with 11 bases between them. The CDR3 contains 13 residues. CDR1 and CDR2 from the germline V gene are SGHNT and YYREEE (reference sequence). Here the CDR3 reads CASSLQGPHEQYF. The DNA for the CDR3 is TGTGCCAGCAGCTTACAGGGACCCCACGAGCAGTACTTC.

The chain uses TRBV10-2 and TRBJ1-1; TRBD1 aligns across 7 bases. The germline V gene has CDR1 WSHSY and CDR2 SAAADI. V shed 3 bases, J shed 3 bases, and the junction held 13 bases outside the gene matches. The CDR3 is 17 residues long. The chain's CDR3 is CASSDPRTGTVYTEAFF. In DNA, the CDR3 is TGCGCCAGCAGTGACCCTAGGACAGGCACCGTGTACACTGAAGCTTTCTTT.

This chain uses TRBV6-5 with TRBJ1-2, with 9 nucleotides matching TRBD1. CDR3 length: 15 amino acids. The V and J ends lost 6 bases and 2 bases, in that order; junction bases with no gene match: 7. Germline CDR1 MNHEY, CDR2 SVGAGI. The CDR3 coding sequence is TGTGCCAGCAGGAGGGACAGGGCCCTGAACTATGGCTACACCTTC. Translation: CASRRDRALNYGYTF.

The V call is TRBV2, the J call TRBJ2-3; TRBD1 aligns across 7 bases. CDR1 and CDR2 from the germline V gene are SNHLY and FYNNEI. Trimming at V came to 5 bases and at J to 2 bases, leaving 7 bases not matched to a gene. The CDR3 contains 15 residues. The CDR3 here is CASSLDGTVTDTQYF. CDR3 in DNA: TGTGCCAGCAGTTTGGATGGGACAGTCACAGATACGCAGTATTTT.

The chain joins TRBV29-1 to TRBJ1-4; maybe TRBD1 (6 bases). CDR1 SQVTM and CDR2 ANQGSEA come from the germline V gene. The CDR3 has 13 residues. Trimming left V 5 bases short and J 10 bases short, with 17 bases between. CDR3 sequence (DNA): TGCAGCGTTCTGGGGGCGTCCATGGGAAAACTGTTTTTT. Translating it yields CSVLGASMGKLFF.

As to this clone: At one of its ends the junction is not consistent with the germline gene, which may arise from a read error. The rearrangement uses TRBV19 and TRBJ1-5; D not certain. CDR1 LNHDA and CDR2 SQIVND come from the germline V gene (reference sequence). The CDR3 is 15 amino acids. The CDR3 DNA reads as TGTGCCAGTAGAGATTACGGGGAGGGCAATCAGCCCCGGCATTTT. Its protein is CASRDYGEGNQPRHF.

The V gene is TRBV30, the J gene TRBJ1-1; no definite D call. Germline V gives CDR1 GTSNPN, CDR2 SVGIG (reference sequence). Trimming pared 4 bases from V and 7 bases from J, leaving 13 bases between. The CDR3 has 12 residues. The CDR3 spells CAWILKGGEAFF. The DNA of the CDR3 is TGTGCCTGGATTCTGAAAGGAGGTGAAGCTTTCTTT. The full variable domain, with the rest looked up from reference TRBV30 and TRBJ1-1, is SQTIHQWPATLVQPVGSPLSLECTVEGTSNPNLYWYRQAAGRGLQLLFYSVGIGQISSEVPQNLSASRPQDRQFILSSKKLLLSDSGFYLCAWILKGGEAFFGQGTRLTVV.

The chain employs TRBV27 and TRBJ1-5, with a tentative D call TRBD1 (5 bases). CDR1 and CDR2 from the germline V gene are MNHEY and SMNVEV (reference sequence). The V end was cut by 2 bases, the J end by 7 bases, with 21 bases between. This CDR3 has 17 residues. CDR3 loop: CASSLAGWGGSRQPQHF. The DNA for the CDR3 is TGTGCCAGCAGTTTAGCCGGGTGGGGGGGGAGCCGACAGCCCCAGCATTTT.

The genes are TRBV27 and TRBJ2-2; no reliable D call. The CDR3 is made up of 15 amino acids. Germline values: CDR1 MNHEY, CDR2 SMNVEV (reference sequence). V was cut by 5 bases and J by 0 bases, with 10 bases left in between. The CDR3 sequence: CASSIPSANTGELFF. The CDR3, as DNA: TGTGCCAGCAGTATACCCTCAGCGAACACCGGGGAGCTGTTTTTT.

The rearrangement uses TRBV11-2 and TRBJ1-2; 7 nucleotides line up with TRBD1. The V gene end was trimmed by 4 bases and the J gene end by 1 base; junction bases not matched to a gene: 9. The CDR3 has 16 residues. The germline gives CDR1 SGHAT, CDR2 FQNNGV. CDR3: CASSSLQGRINYGYTF. CDR3 in DNA: TGTGCCAGCAGCTCCTTACAGGGGCGGATTAACTATGGCTACACCTTC.

The V gene is TRBV6-5, the J gene TRBJ1-1; D unclear. With 7 bases removed from V and 0 bases from J, the gap between germline ends came to 12 bases. Germline-derived CDR1 and CDR2 are MNHEY and SVGAGI. The CDR3 totals 14 residues. The CDR3 DNA follows: TGTGCCAGCACCGAAGGAGGGCTGAACACTGAAGCTTTCTTT. It specifies CASTEGGLNTEAFF.

The rearrangement links TRBV28 to TRBJ1-2; the match to TRBD1 covers 9 bases. The J segment lost 8 bases and the V segment lost 7 bases, leaving 11 bases of the junction unmatched. From germline, CDR1 is MDHEN and CDR2 SYDVKM. CDR3 length equals 14 residues. This CDR3 is CASKPWDREDGYTF. DNA for the CDR3: TGTGCCAGCAAGCCCTGGGACAGGGAGGACGGCTACACCTTC.

The chain employs TRBV10-1 and TRBJ2-5, with a possible D match to TRBD2 (6 bases). The CDR3 covers 14 residues. CDR1 and CDR2 (germline): WNHNN, SYGVQD (reference sequence). Trimming removed 6 bases at V and 2 bases at J, with 13 bases between. CDR3 coding DNA: TGCGCCAGCAGCCCCGGGACTGAACAAGAGACCCAGTACTTC. Translating it yields CASSPGTEQETQYF.

The J gene is TRBJ2-7, the V gene TRBV28; 12 bases match TRBD1. CDR3 length: 17 amino acids. In germline, CDR1 is MDHEN, CDR2 SYDVKM. V was pared by 5 bases and J by 5 bases, with 13 bases of the junction left unmatched. As DNA, the CDR3 is TGTGCCAGCAGTCCCCCCCCGGGACAGGGGGCGGTCAACGAGCAGTACTTC. This gives the protein CASSPPPGQGAVNEQYF.

The DNA of the CDR3 is TGCGCCAGCAGCTTGGCCCTAACTAGCGGGGGCTACGAGCAGTACTTC. This translates into CASSLALTSGGYEQYF. V and J are TRBV5-1 and TRBJ2-7; 11 bases align to TRBD2. CDR3 size: 16 residues. The ends lost 0 bases at V and 3 bases at J; junction bases unmatched: 5. CDR1 and CDR2 (germline): SGHRS, YFSETQ.

The J gene is TRBJ1-1, the V gene TRBV19, with 8 bases fitting TRBD1. This CDR3 has 14 amino acids. Germline trimming cut 1 base from V and 6 bases from J; bases unmatched to any gene: 4. CDR1 and CDR2 from the germline V gene are LNHDA and SQIVND (reference sequence). The CDR3 region is CASSIANRGSEAFF. The CDR3 DNA reads as TGTGCCAGTAGTATAGCGAACAGGGGGTCTGAAGCTTTCTTT.

The gene calls are TRBV27 and TRBJ2-7, with TRBD1 identical over 7 bases. CDR3 length: 14 amino acids. The germline V gene has CDR1 MNHEY and CDR2 SMNVEV (reference sequence). Unmatched junction bases numbered 5, after V lost 3 bases and J lost 3 bases. CDR3 residues: CASSFGTEFYEQYF. In DNA form, the CDR3 reads TGTGCCAGCAGTTTCGGGACAGAGTTCTACGAGCAGTACTTC.

The chain employs TRBV4-1 and TRBJ2-1; 7 positions match TRBD1. CDR1 and CDR2 (germline): MGHRA, YSYEKL. The junction had 11 bases not matched to a gene; V was cut back by 4 bases and J by 8 bases. The CDR3 extends over 15 amino acids. The CDR3: CASSLRDSPWDEQFF. Here the CDR3 DNA reads TGCGCCAGCAGCCTACGGGACAGCCCTTGGGATGAGCAGTTCTTC.